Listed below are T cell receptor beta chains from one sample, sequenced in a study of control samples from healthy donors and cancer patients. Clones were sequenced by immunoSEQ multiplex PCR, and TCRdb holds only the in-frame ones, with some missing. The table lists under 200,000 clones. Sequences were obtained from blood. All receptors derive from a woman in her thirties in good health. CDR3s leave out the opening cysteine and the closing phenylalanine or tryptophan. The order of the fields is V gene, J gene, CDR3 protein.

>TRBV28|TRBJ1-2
ASSLRGTAYGYT
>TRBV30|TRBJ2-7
AWSKGGSRSYEQY
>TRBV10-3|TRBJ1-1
AISEGGRAEAF
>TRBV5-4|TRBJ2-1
ASSLERGGPGGEQF
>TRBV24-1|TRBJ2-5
ATSDRTGGQETQY
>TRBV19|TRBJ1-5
ASSIERGRLSNQPQH
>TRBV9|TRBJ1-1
ASSVGRLNTEAF
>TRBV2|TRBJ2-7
ASSPIYEQY
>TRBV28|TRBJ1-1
ASQSAGTEAF
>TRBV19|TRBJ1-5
ASSIRQGGQPQH
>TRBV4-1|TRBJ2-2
ASSHRTSGDAGELF
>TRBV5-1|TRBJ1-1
ASSATGTLNTEAF
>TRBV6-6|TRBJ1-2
AGSYSHT
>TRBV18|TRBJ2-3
ASSPPGAARIDTQY
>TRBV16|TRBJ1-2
ASSQSARTVYGYT
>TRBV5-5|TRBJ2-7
ASSLSGGWSYEQY
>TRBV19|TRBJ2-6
ASRLAGGAGGANVLT
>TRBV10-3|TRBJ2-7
AISTGTAPYEQY
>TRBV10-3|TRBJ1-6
AISGRLNSPLH
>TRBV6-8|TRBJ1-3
ASSYTRNLDRVIGNTIY
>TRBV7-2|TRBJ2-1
ASSLGLADYNEQF
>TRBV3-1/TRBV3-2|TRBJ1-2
ASSPSGGRGPDGYT
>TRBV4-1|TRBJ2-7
ASSQGQGVGSEQY